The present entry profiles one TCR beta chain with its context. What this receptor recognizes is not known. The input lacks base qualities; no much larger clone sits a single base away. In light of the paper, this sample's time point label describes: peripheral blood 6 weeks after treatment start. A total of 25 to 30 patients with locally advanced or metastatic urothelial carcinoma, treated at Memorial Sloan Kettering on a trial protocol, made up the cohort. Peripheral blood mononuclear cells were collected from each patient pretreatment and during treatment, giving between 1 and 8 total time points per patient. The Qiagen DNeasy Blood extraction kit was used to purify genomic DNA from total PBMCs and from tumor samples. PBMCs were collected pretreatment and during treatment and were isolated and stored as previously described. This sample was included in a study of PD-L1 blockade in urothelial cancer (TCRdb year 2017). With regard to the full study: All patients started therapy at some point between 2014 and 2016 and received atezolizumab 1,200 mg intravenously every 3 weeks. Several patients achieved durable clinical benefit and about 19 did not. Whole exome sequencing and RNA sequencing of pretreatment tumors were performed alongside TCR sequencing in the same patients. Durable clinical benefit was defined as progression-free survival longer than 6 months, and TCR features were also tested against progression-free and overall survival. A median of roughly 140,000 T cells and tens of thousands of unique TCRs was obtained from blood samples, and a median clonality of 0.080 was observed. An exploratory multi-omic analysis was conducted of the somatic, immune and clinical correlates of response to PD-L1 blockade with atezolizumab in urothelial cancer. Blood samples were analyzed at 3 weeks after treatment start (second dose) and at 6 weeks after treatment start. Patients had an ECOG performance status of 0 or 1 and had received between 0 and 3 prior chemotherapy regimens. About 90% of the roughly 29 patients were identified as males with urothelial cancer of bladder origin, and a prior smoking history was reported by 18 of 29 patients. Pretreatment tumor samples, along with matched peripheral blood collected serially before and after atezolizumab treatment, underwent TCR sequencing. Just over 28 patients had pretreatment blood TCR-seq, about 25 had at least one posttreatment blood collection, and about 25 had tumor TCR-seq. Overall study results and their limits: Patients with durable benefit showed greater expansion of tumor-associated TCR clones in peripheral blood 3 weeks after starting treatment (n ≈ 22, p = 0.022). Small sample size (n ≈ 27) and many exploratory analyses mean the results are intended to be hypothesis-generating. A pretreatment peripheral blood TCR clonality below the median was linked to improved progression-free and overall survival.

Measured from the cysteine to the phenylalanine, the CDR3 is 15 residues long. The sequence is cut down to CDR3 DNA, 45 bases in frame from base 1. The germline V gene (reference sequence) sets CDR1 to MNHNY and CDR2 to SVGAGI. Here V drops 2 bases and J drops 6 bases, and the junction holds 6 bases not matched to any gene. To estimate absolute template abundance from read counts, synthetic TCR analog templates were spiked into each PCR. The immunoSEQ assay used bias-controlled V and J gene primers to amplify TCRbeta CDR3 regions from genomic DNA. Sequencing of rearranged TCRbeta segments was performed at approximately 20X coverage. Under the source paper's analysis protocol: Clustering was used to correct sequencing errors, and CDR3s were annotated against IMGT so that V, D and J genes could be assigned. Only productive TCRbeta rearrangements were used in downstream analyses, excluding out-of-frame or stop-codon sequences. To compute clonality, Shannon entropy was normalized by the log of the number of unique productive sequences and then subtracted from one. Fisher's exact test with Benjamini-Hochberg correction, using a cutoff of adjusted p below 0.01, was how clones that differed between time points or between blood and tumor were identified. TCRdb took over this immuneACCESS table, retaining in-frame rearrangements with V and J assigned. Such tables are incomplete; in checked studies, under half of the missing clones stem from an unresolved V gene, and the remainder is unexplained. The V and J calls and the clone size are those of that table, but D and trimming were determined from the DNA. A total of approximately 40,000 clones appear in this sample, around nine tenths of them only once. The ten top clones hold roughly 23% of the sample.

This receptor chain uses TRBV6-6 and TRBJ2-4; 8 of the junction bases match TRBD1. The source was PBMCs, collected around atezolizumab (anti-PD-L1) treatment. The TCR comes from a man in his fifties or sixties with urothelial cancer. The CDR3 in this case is CASSYPDRAGNIQYF. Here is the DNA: TGTGCCAGCAGTTACCCGGACAGGGCCGGAAACATTCAGTACTTC.